This T cell receptor beta chain was captured by sequencing in a study of blood T cell repertoires in COVID-19. This CDR3 has 16 amino acids. With 5 bases removed from V and 5 bases from J, the gap between germline ends came to 19 bases. CDR1 is SGHVS, CDR2 FNYEAQ, per germline. Sequencing was performed with immunoSEQ multiplex PCR; in TCRdb, only in-frame clones are kept and a portion is missing. Of about 300,000 clones in the sample, around 90% were seen once. The sample taken for sequencing was peripheral blood. The V and J genes are TRBV7-6 and TRBJ1-3, with D possibly being TRBD1 (6 bases). This sequence was found in a man aged 18 to 30 with active or convalescent COVID-19. CDR3 DNA sequence: TGTGCCAGCAGCGATCGCCGACAGGACAGACGAAACACCATATATTTT. Encoded protein: CASSDRRQDRRNTIYF.